This T cell receptor (beta chain) was recovered during a study of cytomegalovirus exposure and HLA in healthy donors. The PCR made use of 60 Vbeta and 13 Jbeta primers. Clones were read by immunoSEQ multiplex PCR, and TCRdb kept only the in-frame ones, dropping some. This sample has some 180,000 clones, with 77% found just once. Germline values: CDR1 MNHNY, CDR2 SVGAGI (reference sequence). The CDR3 length is 15 residues. V was clipped by 5 bases and J by 0 bases, with 11 bases between them. This clonotype was sampled from a man between 18 and 29 years old in good health and CMV-seronegative. Sequenced: PBMCs. J is TRBJ1-5 and V is TRBV6-6, with TRBD1 as a possible D gene (6 bases). CDR3 sequence (DNA): TGTGCCAGCAGTCCACAGGGAAATAGCAATCAGCCCCAGCATTTT. Protein sequence: CASSPQGNSNQPQHF.